A selection of T cell receptor beta chains follows, all from one sample in a study of sequential checkpoint blockade in melanoma. Repertoires were generated with immunoSEQ multiplex PCR, while TCRdb's copy carries only in-frame clones and drops some. This table holds about 19,000 clones, approximately 70% found once. Source: CD8+ T cells sorted from blood (inferred from file names), taken from a patient given nivolumab and ipilimumab in sequence. These receptors originate from a human donor with melanoma. CDR3s include the opening cysteine and the closing phenylalanine or tryptophan. The order of the fields is clone size, V gene, J gene, D gene, CDR3 protein, CDR3 DNA. D genes are given only for firm matches. A row's size may be missing; if present it is once, few, many or a size class.

>-|TRBV13|TRBJ2-2|TRBD1
CASSTRTGSTGELFF
TGTGCCAGCAGCACTAGGACAGGTTCGACCGGGGAGCTGTTTTTT
>few|TRBV7-2|TRBJ2-1|TRBD1
CASSNRDRENNEQFF
TGTGCCAGCAGCAACCGGGACAGGGAAAACAATGAGCAGTTCTTC
>-|TRBV4-3|TRBJ1-2|TRBD1
CASSSRTGINPNYGYTF
TGCGCCAGCAGCTCTCGGACAGGGATAAACCCTAACTATGGCTACACCTTC
>-|TRBV25-1|TRBJ1-3|-
CASSELNSHHSGNTIYF
TGTGCCAGCAGTGAATTGAACAGCCATCACTCTGGAAACACCATATATTTT
>-|TRBV10-3|TRBJ1-1|TRBD1
CAISDNRRGLETEAFF
TGTGCCATCAGTGATAATCGAAGGGGGCTCGAGACTGAAGCTTTCTTT
>-|TRBV7-9|TRBJ2-7|-
CASSPKNEQYF
TGTGCCAGCAGCCCAAAGAACGAGCAGTACTTC
>-|TRBV14|TRBJ2-7|-
CASSRPGRFHEQYF
TGTGCCAGCAGCCGCCCGGGGAGGTTCCACGAGCAGTACTTC
>few|TRBV6-6|TRBJ1-2|TRBD1
CASSTRTGLAYGYTF
TGTGCCAGCAGTACGAGGACAGGGTTGGCCTATGGCTACACCTTC
>-|TRBV6-6|TRBJ2-7|-
CASTSGDRRNYEQYF
TGTGCCAGCACCTCCGGTGACAGGAGAAACTACGAGCAGTACTTC
>-|TRBV27|TRBJ1-1|-
CASSPYAGVRTEAFF
TGTGCCAGCAGTCCCTACGCAGGGGTAAGGACTGAAGCTTTCTTT
>-|TRBV5-1|TRBJ2-7|-
CASSLRAYEQYF
TGCGCCAGCAGCCTCCGGGCCTACGAGCAGTACTTC
>-|TRBV6-1|TRBJ2-7|-
CASSEGMSGLNTYEQYF
TGTGCCAGCAGTGAAGGTATGAGCGGGCTAAACACCTACGAGCAGTACTTC
>-|TRBV7-8|TRBJ2-5|-
CASSLRGSSRRETQYF
TGTGCCAGCAGCTTAAGGGGCAGCTCAAGACGAGAGACCCAGTACTTC
>-|TRBV4-1|TRBJ1-6|TRBD1
CASSQEGGYSPLHF
TGCGCCAGCAGCCAAGAAGGGGGCTATTCACCCCTCCACTTT
>few|TRBV9|TRBJ1-1|TRBD1
CASSVSWTGGTEAFF
TGTGCCAGCAGCGTATCTTGGACAGGGGGCACTGAAGCTTTCTTT
>-|TRBV27|TRBJ2-1|TRBD2
CASSPRGGAGYNEQFF
TGTGCCAGCAGTCCTCGGGGGGGAGCGGGGTACAATGAGCAGTTCTTC
>once|TRBV10-3|TRBJ2-7|-
CAIMGTPAYEQYF
TGTGCCATCATGGGGACACCGGCCTACGAGCAGTACTTC